This T cell receptor beta chain was profiled in a study of T cells in Graves' hyperthyroidism and ophthalmopathy. Study-level findings and limits: Within blood appeared most thyroid clonotypes that had expanded above 0.001.

This clonotype was recorded many times. Its antigen is undetermined. Trimming stripped 3 bases from V and 0 bases from J, with 13 bases between. The CDR3 sequence is 16 residues long. CDR1 SGDLS and CDR2 YYNGEE come from the germline V gene. It was RNA transcripts that yielded the amplified TCR beta CDR3 regions. During a first-round RT-PCR of the TCR CDR3, the HTBI primer set was used. Each CDR3 protein gets one entry after TCRdb re-called the multiplex PCR reads with MiXCR. The profile shows some 370,000 distinct CDR3 sequences, around an eighth of them singletons. The origin of this receptor is a man aged 45-65 years with Graves' ophthalmopathy. This chain joins TRBV9 and TRBJ2-4; TRBD2 might be the D (6 bases). Sequences were obtained from blood. CDR3 nucleotide sequence: TGTGCCAGCAGCGCTAATCCGGGACTAGCCAAAAACATTCAGTACTTC. Its translation: CASSANPGLAKNIQYF.